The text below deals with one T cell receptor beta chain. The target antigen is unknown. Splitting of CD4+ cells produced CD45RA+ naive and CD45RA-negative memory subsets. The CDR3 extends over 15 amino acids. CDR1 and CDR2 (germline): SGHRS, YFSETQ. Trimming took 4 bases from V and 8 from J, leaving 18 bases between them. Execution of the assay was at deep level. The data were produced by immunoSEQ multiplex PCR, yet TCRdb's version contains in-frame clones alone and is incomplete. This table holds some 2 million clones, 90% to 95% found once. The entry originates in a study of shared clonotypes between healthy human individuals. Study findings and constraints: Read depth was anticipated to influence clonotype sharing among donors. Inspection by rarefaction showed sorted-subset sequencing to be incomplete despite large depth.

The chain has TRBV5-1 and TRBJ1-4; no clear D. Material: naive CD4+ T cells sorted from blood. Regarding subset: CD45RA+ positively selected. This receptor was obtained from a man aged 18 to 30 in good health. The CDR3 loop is CASSARPRIEEKLFF. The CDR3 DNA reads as TGCGCCAGCAGCGCGCGGCCCCGAATAGAGGAAAAACTGTTTTTT. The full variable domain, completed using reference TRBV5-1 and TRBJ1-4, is KAGVTQTPRYLIKTRGQQVTLSCSPISGHRSVSWYQQTPGQGLQFLFEYFSETQRNKGNFPGRFSGRQFSNSRSEMNVSTLELGDSALYLCASSARPRIEEKLFFGSGTQLSVL.